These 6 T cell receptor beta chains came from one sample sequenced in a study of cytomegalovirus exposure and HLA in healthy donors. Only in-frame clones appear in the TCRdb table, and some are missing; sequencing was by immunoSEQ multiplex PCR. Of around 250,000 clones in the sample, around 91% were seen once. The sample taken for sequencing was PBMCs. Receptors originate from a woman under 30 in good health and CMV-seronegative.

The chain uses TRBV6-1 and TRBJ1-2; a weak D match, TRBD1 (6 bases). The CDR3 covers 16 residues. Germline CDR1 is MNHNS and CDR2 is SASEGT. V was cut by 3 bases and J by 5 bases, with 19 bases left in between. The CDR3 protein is CASSDLGHTDLYGYTF. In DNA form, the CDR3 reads TGTGCCAGCAGTGACTTGGGACACACGGACCTTTATGGCTACACCTTC.

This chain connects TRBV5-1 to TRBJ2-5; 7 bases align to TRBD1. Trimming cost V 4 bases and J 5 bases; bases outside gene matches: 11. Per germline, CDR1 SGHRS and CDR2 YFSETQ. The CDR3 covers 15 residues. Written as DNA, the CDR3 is TGCGCCAGCAGCCAAAACAGGGGTTTCGAGGAGACCCAGTACTTC. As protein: CASSQNRGFEETQYF. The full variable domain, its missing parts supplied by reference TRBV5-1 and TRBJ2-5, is KAGVTQTPRYLIKTRGQQVTLSCSPISGHRSVSWYQQTPGQGLQFLFEYFSETQRNKGNFPGRFSGRQFSNSRSEMNVSTLELGDSALYLCASSQNRGFEETQYFGPGTRLLVL.

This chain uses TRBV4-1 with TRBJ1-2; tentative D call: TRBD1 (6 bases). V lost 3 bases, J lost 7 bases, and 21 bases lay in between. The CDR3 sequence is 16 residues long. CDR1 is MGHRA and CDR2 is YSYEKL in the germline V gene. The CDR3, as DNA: TGCGCCAGCAGCCATCCAGATGGCAGGGGTATAGGTGGCTACACCTTC. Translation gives CASSHPDGRGIGGYTF.

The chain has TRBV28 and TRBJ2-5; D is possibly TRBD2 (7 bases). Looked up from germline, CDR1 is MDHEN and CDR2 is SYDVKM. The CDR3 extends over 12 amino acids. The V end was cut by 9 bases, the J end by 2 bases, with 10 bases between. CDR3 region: CASGGAQETQYF. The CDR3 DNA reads TGTGCCAGTGGGGGGGCTCAAGAGACCCAGTACTTC.

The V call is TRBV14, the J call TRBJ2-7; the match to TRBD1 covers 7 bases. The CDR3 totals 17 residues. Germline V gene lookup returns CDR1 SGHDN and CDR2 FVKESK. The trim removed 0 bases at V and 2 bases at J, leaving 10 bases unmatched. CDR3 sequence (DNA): TGTGCCAGCAGCCAAGATCAGAGAAGGGGGCTCCCCTACGAGCAGTACTTC. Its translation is CASSQDQRRGLPYEQYF.

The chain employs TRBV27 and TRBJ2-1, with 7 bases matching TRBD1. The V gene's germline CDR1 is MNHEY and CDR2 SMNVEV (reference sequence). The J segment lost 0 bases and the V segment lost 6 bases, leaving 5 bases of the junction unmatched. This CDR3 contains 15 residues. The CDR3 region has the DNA TGTGCCAGCAGCCAGGGACAGATCTCCTACAATGAGCAGTTCTTC. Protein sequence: CASSQGQISYNEQFF.